The 26 T cell receptor beta chains below were found in one sample sequenced in a study of blood T cell repertoires in COVID-19. Some clones are missing from TCRdb's copy, which holds only in-frame ones; the method was immunoSEQ multiplex PCR. This sample has 250,000 to 350,000 clones; 70% to 85% occur once, and the top ten carry 0.75% to 0.95%. The sequencing sample was made of peripheral blood. The receptors originated from a human donor with COVID-19, enrolled during active disease. The donor label of this sample is uncertain.

CDR3 sequence: CASSAGRSAQPQHF. Written as DNA, the CDR3 is TGTGCCAGCAGTGCAGGCAGGTCCGCTCAGCCCCAGCATTTT. This rearrangement joins TRBV2 to TRBJ1-5, with D unclear. This CDR3 is 14 amino acids long. Germline V CDR1 and CDR2: SNHLY, FYNNEI. V was shortened by 4 bases and J by 6 bases, with 13 bases between the two germline ends.

The chain has TRBV28 and TRBJ1-2; tentative D call: TRBD1 (6 bases). The CDR3 extends over 14 amino acids. The germline V and J ends were trimmed by 3 bases and 5 bases, with 13 bases remaining between them. Germline-derived CDR1 and CDR2 are MDHEN and SYDVKM. Written as DNA, the CDR3 is TGTGCCAGCAGTTTTTATTATCAGGGGTATGGCTACACCTTC. Translating gives CASSFYYQGYGYTF.

This clone has only a few counts. The gene calls are TRBV18 and TRBJ1-3; a possible D gene is TRBD1 (6 bases). Germline V gives CDR1 KGHSH, CDR2 LQKENI. The CDR3 is 15 amino acids. Between the trimmed V and J ends, which lost 4 bases and 7 bases, there was a span of 17 bases. CDR3 nucleotide sequence: TGTGCCAGCTCACAGGACAGAAAATGGGGGAACACCATATATTTT. Residues: CASSQDRKWGNTIYF. The variable domain in full, completed from reference TRBV18 and TRBJ1-3, reads NAGVMQNPRHLVRRRGQEARLRCSPMKGHSHVYWYRQLPEEGLKFMVYLQKENIIDESGMPKERFSAEFPKEGPSILRIQQVVRGDSAAYFCASSQDRKWGNTIYFGEGSWLTVV.

This chain joins TRBV30 and TRBJ2-1, with TRBD1 matching over 7 bases. Germline V gene sequence: CDR1 GTSNPN, CDR2 SVGIG (reference sequence). This CDR3 has 15 residues. J was trimmed by 9 bases and V by 4 bases; bases with no gene match: 15. The CDR3 nucleotides read TGTGCCTGGACGCAGGGGGTTCGGGGCAATAGTGAGCAGTTCTTC. Translation gives CAWTQGVRGNSEQFF. Full variable domain (outside the CDR3, taken from reference TRBV30 and TRBJ2-1): SQTIHQWPATLVQPVGSPLSLECTVEGTSNPNLYWYRQAAGRGLQLLFYSVGIGQISSEVPQNLSASRPQDRQFILSSKKLLLSDSGFYLCAWTQGVRGNSEQFFGPGTRLTVL.

This clone was counted a few times. The chain combines TRBV9 with TRBJ1-2, with 8 bases lining up with TRBD1. With 6 bases clipped from V and 7 bases from J, the junction kept 20 bases outside the gene matches. Germline assignment: CDR1 SGDLS and CDR2 YYNGEE. The CDR3 is 17 residues long. The CDR3 spells CASTISPTGVLTGGYTF. The DNA for the CDR3 is TGTGCCAGCACCATCTCCCCGACAGGGGTCTTGACGGGTGGCTACACCTTC.

The chain employs TRBV4-3 and TRBJ2-7; D is ambiguous. V lost 4 bases to trimming and J lost 0 bases, with 16 bases between them. From germline, CDR1 is LGHNA and CDR2 YSLEER. This CDR3 has 16 residues. Here the CDR3 reads CASSRMLASGSYEQYF. CDR3 coding DNA: TGCGCCAGCAGCCGCATGCTGGCATCTGGCTCCTACGAGCAGTACTTC.

V gene TRBV6-5 combines with J gene TRBJ1-6; tentatively, D is TRBD1 (6 bases). This CDR3 contains 13 residues. The V gene lost 6 bases and the J gene lost 10 bases, with 13 bases spanning the gap. The germline V gene has CDR1 MNHEY and CDR2 SVGAGI. CDR3 loop: CASSRGQMSPLHF. CDR3 DNA sequence: TGTGCCAGCAGCCGCGGACAGATGTCACCCCTCCACTTT.

The chain couples TRBV28 to TRBJ2-1; D perhaps matches TRBD2 (6 bases). V was clipped by 3 bases and J by 11 bases, with 20 bases between them. CDR3 length equals 15 residues. Germline V gives CDR1 MDHEN, CDR2 SYDVKM. In nucleotides, the CDR3 is TGTGCCAGCAGTTTGCCCGGTAGGGCGGCGGGACAGCAGTTCTTC. It yields the protein CASSLPGRAAGQQFF.

The chain uses TRBV12-3 or TRBV12-4 and TRBJ1-1; 7 nucleotides line up with TRBD1. This CDR3 has 13 residues. Trimming removed 5 bases from V and 6 bases from J; junction bases left unmatched: 6. CDR3 residues: CASSDRVPPEAFF. The CDR3, as DNA: TGTGCCAGCAGTGACAGGGTCCCCCCTGAAGCTTTCTTT.

This rearrangement joins TRBV7-2 to TRBJ1-2, with D perhaps matching TRBD1 (6 bases). The germline V gene has CDR1 SGHTA and CDR2 FQGNSA. The V end was cut by 5 bases, the J end by 5 bases, with 15 bases between. CDR3 size: 14 residues. CDR3 sequence: CASSPLQGGYGYTF. The DNA of the CDR3 is TGTGCCAGCAGCCCATTACAGGGCGGATATGGCTACACCTTC.

The genes are TRBV14 and TRBJ1-2, with D unclear. CDR1 SGHDN and CDR2 FVKESK come from the germline V gene. The CDR3 has 16 amino acids. The V and J ends lost 4 bases and 4 bases respectively, with 19 bases between them. The CDR3 is CASSPPLDSGFYGYTF. DNA of the CDR3: TGTGCCAGCAGCCCACCCCTGGATTCCGGGTTCTATGGCTACACCTTC.

The chain combines TRBV19 with TRBJ2-1, with TRBD2 matching 10 bases. CDR3 length: 18 residues. The germline gives CDR1 LNHDA, CDR2 SQIVND (reference sequence). Trimming at V came to 3 bases and at J to 0 bases, leaving 8 bases not matched to a gene. CDR3 loop: CASSIPLAGVSSYNEQFF. The CDR3 region has the DNA TGTGCCAGTAGTATCCCTCTAGCGGGGGTTAGCTCCTACAATGAGCAGTTCTTC.

The V gene is TRBV30, the J gene TRBJ2-1; weak D call: TRBD2 (5 bases). The V end lost 4 bases, the J end lost 9 bases, and 16 bases lay between the germline ends. Germline V gene data show CDR1 as GTSNPN and CDR2 as SVGIG (reference sequence). This CDR3 is built from 13 residues. The CDR3 loop is CAWNNPPGIEQFF. CDR3 DNA sequence: TGTGCCTGGAACAACCCCCCGGGGATTGAGCAGTTCTTC.

This rearrangement joins TRBV28 to TRBJ1-1, with 8 bases aligning to TRBD1. The trim removed 5 bases at V and 12 bases at J, leaving 11 bases unmatched. In germline, CDR1 is MDHEN, CDR2 SYDVKM. CDR3 length: 13 amino acids. The DNA of the CDR3 is TGTGCCAGCAGTGGGGACAGGTGGCAGAAAACTTTCTTT. The encoded protein is CASSGDRWQKTFF.

CDR3 residues: CASSYGSSGLQETQYF. The CDR3 DNA reads as TGTGCCAGCAGTTACGGTTCTAGCGGCTTACAAGAGACCCAGTACTTC. This chain links TRBV6-5 with TRBJ2-5; 7 bases align to TRBD2. Per germline, CDR1 MNHEY and CDR2 SVGAGI. There are 16 residues in the CDR3. V trimming: 2 bases; J trimming: 2 bases; junction bases outside the gene matches: 8.

The chain is built from TRBV7-3 and TRBJ2-2; no clear D. Germline V CDR1 and CDR2: SGHTA, FQGTGA. Trimming left V 5 bases short and J 0 bases short, with 10 bases between. The CDR3 consists of 15 residues. The CDR3 DNA is TGTGCCAGCAGCCCAACCCACACGAACACCGGGGAGCTGTTTTTT. Its translation is CASSPTHTNTGELFF.

This clone was picked up a small number of times. The chain employs TRBV7-3 and TRBJ1-2; 8 bases fit TRBD1. Trimming at V came to 5 bases and at J to 4 bases, leaving 3 bases not matched to a gene. Looked up from germline, CDR1 is SGHTA and CDR2 is FQGTGA. The CDR3 runs 13 residues. As DNA, the CDR3 is TGTGCCAGCAGCCAAACAGGGGGCTATGGCTACACCTTC. Encoded protein: CASSQTGGYGYTF.

The chain has TRBV3-1 (or the pseudogene TRBV3-2) and TRBJ1-2; 8 bases align to TRBD1. V was pared by 4 bases and J by 5 bases, with 12 bases of the junction left unmatched. The germline CDR1 and CDR2 sequences are LGHDT and YNNKEL (reference sequence). This CDR3 has 16 amino acids. CDR3 in amino acids: CASSRRQTGERYGYTF. CDR3 DNA sequence: TGTGCCAGCAGCCGACGGCAGACAGGGGAGAGGTATGGCTACACCTTC.

Only a few counts were recorded for this clone. This chain uses TRBV6-5 with TRBJ2-6; D is uncertain. V was clipped by 10 bases and J by 1 base, with 8 bases between them. Germline V gene lookup returns CDR1 MNHEY and CDR2 SVGAGI. This CDR3 spans 13 amino acids. In DNA, the CDR3 is TGTGCCACCCGGTGGTCTGGGGCCAACGTCCTGACTTTC. Translating gives CATRWSGANVLTF.

This clone was counted a single time. The gene calls are TRBV5-8 and TRBJ2-5, with D perhaps matching TRBD2 (6 bases). CDR1 is SGHTS and CDR2 is YDEGEE in the germline V gene. This CDR3 spans 18 amino acids. V dropped 7 bases and J dropped 5 bases, with 30 bases sitting between them. CDR3 in amino acids: CASPELQRVETTSETQYF. CDR3 DNA: TGTGCCAGCCCCGAATTACAGCGGGTGGAAACCACCTCGGAGACCCAGTACTTC.

The chain employs TRBV6-1 and TRBJ2-2; no firm D call. Trimming pared 3 bases from V and 8 bases from J, leaving 13 bases between. This CDR3 comprises 14 residues. The germline V gene has CDR1 MNHNS and CDR2 SASEGT. For the CDR3, the DNA is TGTGCCAGCAGTGATGGCGAGGCAGCAGGGGAGCTGTTTTTT. The encoded protein is CASSDGEAAGELFF.

The gene calls are TRBV18 and TRBJ1-3, with D maybe TRBD1 (6 bases). V was cut by 6 bases and J by 0 bases, with 15 bases left in between. Germline-derived CDR1 and CDR2 are KGHSH and LQKENI. This CDR3 has 16 amino acids. The CDR3 coding sequence is TGTGCCAGCTCCGGGGCGGGGGCCCACTCTGGAAACACCATATATTTT. Translating gives CASSGAGAHSGNTIYF.

The chain joins TRBV6-5 to TRBJ2-1, with D possibly being TRBD2 (5 bases). The V and J ends lost 6 bases and 6 bases respectively, with 18 bases between them. This CDR3 is built from 15 residues. Germline V CDR1 and CDR2: MNHEY, SVGAGI. The CDR3 protein is CASSLRLVGSNEQFF. The CDR3 nucleotides are TGTGCCAGCAGCCTCCGGCTAGTGGGGAGCAATGAGCAGTTCTTC.

J is TRBJ2-5 and V is TRBV5-1; D unresolved. Germline V gene data show CDR1 as SGHRS and CDR2 as YFSETQ. The V and J ends lost 0 bases and 1 base respectively, with 7 bases between them. The length of the CDR3 is 14 residues. The CDR3 here is CASSLEASQETQYF. In DNA, the CDR3 is TGCGCCAGCAGCTTGGAGGCTAGCCAAGAGACCCAGTACTTC.

The V gene is TRBV18, the J gene TRBJ2-7; D remains unclear. Trimming removed 3 bases from V and 2 bases from J, with 11 bases in between. The CDR3 length is 14 residues. Germline V gives CDR1 KGHSH, CDR2 LQKENI. CDR3 amino acids: CASSPPRGTYEQYF. The CDR3 bases are TGTGCCAGCTCACCTCCCCGCGGAACCTACGAGCAGTACTTC.

The chain combines TRBV13 with TRBJ1-1, with D possibly TRBD1 on 6 matching bases. V lost 2 bases and J lost 5, with 21 bases in between. The germline V gene has CDR1 PRHDT and CDR2 FYEKMQ (reference sequence). The CDR3 totals 17 residues. In DNA form, the CDR3 reads TGTGCCAGCAGCTTAAACCCACTGCGACAGGTTAATACTGAAGCTTTCTTT. It is translated as CASSLNPLRQVNTEAFF.